This T cell receptor (beta chain) was documented in a study of technical replicates of blood from several donors. Data came from immunoSEQ multiplex PCR; TCRdb stores just in-frame clones and leaves some out. The sample gives roughly 69,000 clones, around nine tenths of which show up once; about 5.1% is in the top ten. CDR3 length: 14 residues. The V gene's germline CDR1 is LNHDA and CDR2 SQIVND (reference sequence). The V end lost 1 base, the J end lost 2 bases, and 8 bases lay between the germline ends. The sequence came from a human donor in good health. Some clones in this sample may be carry-over from other donors' samples. Sequenced material: PBMCs. This chain links TRBV19 with TRBJ1-2; unclear D gene. CDR3 sequence reads: CASSIGQANYGYTF. CDR3 DNA: TGTGCCAGTAGTATAGGTCAGGCGAACTATGGCTACACCTTC.